This is a list of T cell receptor beta chains from one sample in a study of post-analysis software for immune sequencing data. TCRdb re-called the PCR reads through MiXCR, storing one row per CDR3 protein. The repertoire holds 400,000 to 500,000 distinct CDR3 sequences, about 40% seen once, with around 8% in the top ten. The sample comprised blood. The receptors stem from a girl aged 2 to 10 with multiple sclerosis. Both conserved end residues are part of each CDR3. Each record gives: J gene, V gene, D gene, CDR3 length, clone size, CDR3 protein, CDR3 DNA. The D gene is left open where the match is weak. Not every row has a clone size; where given, it reads once, few, many or a size class.

TRBJ1-1	TRBV28	.	14	few	CASSLGGADTEAFF	TGTGCCAGCAGTTTAGGGGGGGCGGACACTGAAGCTTTCTTT
TRBJ2-4	TRBV6-1	TRBD2	19	few	CASRHGTSKSGGAKNIQYF	TGTGCCAGCAGACACGGGACTAGTAAGTCCGGGGGAGCCAAAAACATTCAGTACTTC
TRBJ1-1	TRBV29-1	.	13	.	CSVLRFWNTEAFF	TGCAGCGTTCTTCGATTTTGGAACACTGAAGCTTTCTTT
TRBJ2-1	TRBV28	.	15	many	CASKTGDYSYNEQFF	TGTGCCAGCAAGACAGGGGACTACTCCTACAATGAGCAGTTCTTC
TRBJ1-5	TRBV28	.	15	once	CASIARTGSNQPQHF	TGTGCCAGTATTGCCCGAACCGGGAGCAATCAGCCCCAGCATTTT
TRBJ2-3	TRBV7-2	.	16	few	CASSLMAYTGTDTQYF	TGTGCCAGCAGCCTTATGGCCTATACAGGCACAGATACGCAGTATTTT
TRBJ2-1	TRBV12-3/TRBV12-4	.	16	.	CASSLEAGPPYNEQFF	TGTGCCAGCAGTTTAGAGGCAGGTCCGCCCTACAATGAGCAGTTCTTC
TRBJ2-7	TRBV7-8	.	13	.	CASSPSVSGEQYF	TGTGCCAGCAGCCCGTCCGTATCGGGCGAGCAGTACTTC
TRBJ2-1	TRBV5-1	TRBD1	14	.	CASSYAQGENEQFF	TGCGCCAGCAGCTACGCACAGGGGGAAAATGAGCAGTTCTTC
TRBJ2-7	TRBV28	TRBD1	15	.	CASSSGDSSSYEQYF	TGTGCCAGCAGTTCAGGGGACAGTAGCTCCTACGAGCAGTACTTC
TRBJ2-1	TRBV10-1	.	15	.	CASSGLLDTSNEQFF	TGCGCCAGCAGTGGCCTTCTGGACACAAGCAATGAGCAGTTCTTC
TRBJ2-5	TRBV29-1	.	13	.	CSVEEDLNETQYF	TGCAGCGTTGAAGAAGACTTGAATGAGACCCAGTACTTC
TRBJ1-2	TRBV7-3	.	15	few	CASSRTGRGYYGYTF	TGTGCCAGCAGCCGGACCGGTCGGGGTTATTATGGCTACACCTTC
TRBJ2-6	TRBV4-1	.	17	.	CASSQQGSNSGANVLTF	TGCGCCAGCAGCCAGCAGGGGTCTAACTCTGGGGCCAACGTCCTGACTTTC
TRBJ1-2	TRBV6-2/TRBV6-3	.	15	few	CASSYPGTADYGYTF	TGTGCCAGCAGTTATCCCGGGACGGCAGACTATGGCTACACCTTC
TRBJ2-5	TRBV12-3/TRBV12-4	TRBD1	15	.	CASSSDRGNQETQYF	TGTGCCAGCAGTTCTGACAGGGGGAACCAAGAGACCCAGTACTTC
TRBJ2-7	TRBV20-1	TRBD2	15	.	CSARATSGSGYEQYF	TGCAGTGCTAGGGCAACTAGCGGGAGTGGATACGAGCAGTACTTC
TRBJ2-1	TRBV15	.	16	.	CATSRARPRAYNEQFF	TGTGCCACCAGCAGAGCGAGGCCCAGAGCCTACAATGAGCAGTTCTTC
TRBJ2-3	TRBV5-1	.	15	few	CASSLSGSGTDTQYF	TGCGCCAGCAGCTTGTCAGGGTCAGGCACAGATACGCAGTATTTT
TRBJ2-1	TRBV15	.	16	.	CATSREQETGRHEQFF	TGTGCCACCAGCAGAGAACAGGAGACAGGTCGCCATGAGCAGTTCTTC
TRBJ1-2	TRBV27	.	14	few	CASSLWGNNYGYTF	TGTGCCAGCAGTTTGTGGGGGAATAACTATGGCTACACCTTC
TRBJ2-3	TRBV20-1	.	14	few	CSAEDGSSTDTQYF	TGCAGTGCTGAGGACGGTTCTAGCACAGATACGCAGTATTTT
TRBJ2-7	TRBV6-1	.	14	.	CASRPGGKTYEQYF	TGTGCCAGCAGACCAGGAGGGAAGACCTACGAGCAGTACTTC
TRBJ2-7	TRBV7-9	.	14	.	CASSGANQPYEQYF	TGTGCCAGCAGCGGGGCAAACCAACCCTACGAGCAGTACTTC
TRBJ2-5	TRBV6-6	.	16	.	CASSKPGGGTQETQYF	TGTGCCAGCAGTAAACCCGGCGGGGGCACCCAAGAGACCCAGTACTTC
TRBJ2-7	TRBV3-1	TRBD1	16	few	CASSQTGGGLDYEQYF	TGTGCCAGCAGCCAGACAGGGGGCGGCCTGGACTACGAGCAGTACTTC
TRBJ2-1	TRBV10-3	TRBD2	13	few	CAITRTSDNEQFF	TGTGCCATCACTAGGACTAGCGACAATGAGCAGTTCTTC
TRBJ2-3	TRBV6-1	.	13	.	CASSEQGSDTQYF	TGTGCCAGCAGTGAGCAGGGGTCAGATACGCAGTATTTT
TRBJ2-3	TRBV15	.	17	.	CATSRERRASSTDTQYF	TGTGCCACCAGCAGAGAAAGAAGGGCCTCGAGCACAGATACGCAGTATTTT
TRBJ1-2	TRBV20-1	.	13	many	CSANGGKDYGYTF	TGCAGTGCTAACGGCGGGAAGGACTATGGCTACACCTTC
TRBJ2-1	TRBV7-2	TRBD2	16	few	CASSLRPGGYYNEQFF	TGTGCCAGCAGCCTCCGACCGGGGGGGTACTACAATGAGCAGTTCTTC
TRBJ2-5	TRBV7-2	TRBD2	14	.	CASTPIAGVETQYF	TGTGCCAGCACCCCCATAGCGGGAGTGGAGACCCAGTACTTC
TRBJ2-7	TRBV6-6	.	13	.	CASSGRTPYEQYF	TGTGCCAGTTCCGGCCGAACTCCCTACGAGCAGTACTTC
TRBJ2-7	TRBV7-3	.	13	few	CASSPTGIHEQYF	TGTGCCAGCAGCCCCACAGGTATCCACGAGCAGTACTTC
TRBJ2-7	TRBV10-3	.	12	.	CAISESGYEQYF	TGTGCCATCAGTGAGTCAGGCTACGAGCAGTACTTC
TRBJ2-7	TRBV4-3	.	15	few	CASSQEQARSYEQYF	TGCGCCAGCAGCCAAGAACAGGCCCGCTCCTACGAGCAGTACTTC
TRBJ2-1	TRBV5-1	.	13	.	CASSLVTDNEQFF	TGCGCCAGCAGCTTGGTGACAGATAATGAGCAGTTCTTC
TRBJ2-1	TRBV12-3/TRBV12-4	.	15	few	CASCRGGVNYNEQFF	TGTGCCAGCTGCCGGGGCGGTGTGAATTACAATGAGCAGTTCTTC
TRBJ1-5	TRBV7-2	.	13	.	CASRWEQGKPLHF	TGTGCCAGCAGGTGGGAACAGGGAAAGCCCCTGCATTTT
TRBJ1-2	TRBV19	.	15	.	CASIAGPYLDDGYTF	TGTGCCAGTATCGCCGGGCCCTATTTGGATGATGGCTACACCTTC
TRBJ2-3	TRBV12-3/TRBV12-4	.	14	.	CASSQPGFTDTQYF	TGTGCCAGCAGTCAACCAGGGTTCACAGATACGCAGTATTTT
TRBJ2-7	TRBV20-1	.	13	.	CSARPFDVYEQYF	TGCAGTGCTCGCCCCTTTGACGTGTACGAGCAGTACTTC
TRBJ1-1	TRBV10-3	.	13	.	CAIRDGMNTEAFF	TGTGCCATCAGGGACGGTATGAACACTGAAGCTTTCTTT
TRBJ1-1	TRBV6-5	.	15	once	CASRPRLASNTEAFF	TGTGCCAGCAGACCCCGCTTGGCTTCCAACACTGAAGCCTTCTTT
TRBJ1-1	TRBV5-1	.	14	few	CASSLEGSYTEAFF	TGCGCCAGCAGCTTGGAGGGGTCTTACACTGAAGCTTTCTTT
TRBJ2-7	TRBV2	.	12	.	CASSDNRVQQYF	TGTGCCAGCAGTGATAATAGGGTCCAGCAGTACTTC
TRBJ1-2	TRBV20-1	.	13	few	CSATGKRDYGYTF	TGCAGTGCTACGGGGAAACGGGACTATGGCTACACCTTC
TRBJ1-5	TRBV6-5	.	14	.	CASRTTGYNQPQHF	TGTGCCAGCAGAACTACAGGGTACAATCAGCCCCAGCATTTT
TRBJ1-2	TRBV27	.	13	few	CASSLSPVYGYTF	TGTGCCAGCAGTTTATCTCCGGTCTATGGCTACACCTTC
TRBJ1-6	TRBV7-2	TRBD1	15	once	CASRQDRANYSPLHF	TGTGCCAGCAGACAGGACAGGGCCAATTATTCACCCCTCCACTTT